The clone carrying this T cell receptor beta chain was seen at least ten times. Its matching antigen is unknown. The source of the sample is a study of neurological immune-mediated disorders. V gave up 6 bases and J gave up 2 bases; unmatched junction bases: 14. The CDR3 covers 18 residues. Per the germline V gene, CDR1 is SGHRS and CDR2 is YFSETQ. Overall study findings and caveats: Patients with HTLV-1-associated myelopathy showed the most TCR clonal expansion. Those with multiple sclerosis showed the least, falling below healthy controls.

Synthesis of cDNA was carried out by template-switch 5'RACE. The reaction used 10-nucleotide random UMIs. Each CDR3 protein is one row after TCRdb ran MiXCR on the 5' RACE reads. Seen here are about 21,000 distinct CDR3 sequences, approximately 5.9% observed once, and the top ten hold more than 40%. The sample comprised CD8+ T cells from blood. J is TRBJ2-2 and V is TRBV5-1; TRBD2 aligns across 9 bases. The source of this sequence is a man aged 18-30 years in good health. The CDR3 DNA is TGCGCCAGCAACCCAGCGGGGGGCCCACCTCTAAACACCGGGGAGCTGTTTTTT. This sequence encodes CASNPAGGPPLNTGELFF.